The 20 T cell receptor beta chains given below trace back to one sample, sequenced in a study of CD8+CD57+ T cells in acquired aplastic anemia listed by TCRdb under 2018. The sequencer was an Illumina HiSeq 2000. Profiling of TCR beta VDJ combinations and CDR3 sequences used genomic DNA as the template. Clones were called with MiXCR by TCRdb after fastp trimmed the public reads at Q25, and only in-frame beta chains were retained. Here each entry gathers all rows of one CDR3 protein and keeps the most common genes and DNA. The table for this sample lists fewer than 200,000 distinct CDR3 sequences; about 64% of them were counted only once. Together, the top ten hold under 50% of the sample. The sequenced sample was sorted CD4+, CD8+, or CD8+CD57+ T cells (not recorded which) from PBMCs. All receptors derive from a human donor in good health.

V and J are TRBV24-1 and TRBJ2-5; 7 bases fit TRBD2. The CDR3 is made up of 15 amino acids. CDR1 and CDR2 (germline): KGHDR, SFDVKD. Trimming at V came to 3 bases and at J to 4 bases, leaving 7 bases not matched to a gene. The CDR3 loop reads CATSDKRGPGETQYF. In nucleotides, the CDR3 is TGTGCCACCAGTGATAAGCGGGGCCCTGGAGAGACCCAGTACTTC.

This rearrangement joins TRBV20-1 to TRBJ2-1; 16 bases agree with TRBD2. This CDR3 spans 18 amino acids. Trimming at V came to 4 bases and at J to 6 bases, leaving 12 bases not matched to a gene. Germline V lookup: CDR1 DFQATT, CDR2 SNEGSKA (reference sequence). The CDR3 DNA follows: TGCAGTGCTAAACAGGGACTAGCGGGGGGGCGATCTATCAATGAGCAGTTCTTC. Protein: CSAKQGLAGGRSINEQFF.

This sequence joins TRBV5-5 and TRBJ1-2; TRBD1 is a possible D gene (5 bases). In germline, CDR1 is SGHKS, CDR2 YYEKEE (reference sequence). The V gene lost 5 bases and the J gene lost 5 bases, with 10 bases spanning the gap. This CDR3 region has 12 residues. The DNA for the CDR3 is TGTGCCAGCAGGGATGACAGTTATGGCTACACCTTC. Its translation is CASRDDSYGYTF.

The chain carries TRBV11-2 and TRBJ2-2; no clear D gene. Germline V lookup: CDR1 SGHAT, CDR2 FQNNGV. CDR3 length: 13 amino acids. Trimming took 3 bases from V and 5 from J, leaving 7 bases between them. The CDR3 sequence is CASSFAGTGELFF. CDR3 bases: TGTGCCAGCAGCTTTGCAGGAACCGGGGAGCTGTTTTTT.

The chain couples TRBV3-1 to TRBJ2-3, with D possibly matching TRBD2 (6 bases). The CDR3 totals 16 residues. Trimming pared 0 bases from V and 0 bases from J, leaving 10 bases between. Germline V gene lookup returns CDR1 LGHDT and CDR2 YNNKEL (reference sequence). The CDR3 spells CASSQEISGSTDTQYF. CDR3 DNA sequence: TGTGCCAGCAGCCAAGAAATTAGCGGTAGCACAGATACGCAGTATTTT.

The rearrangement links TRBV10-3 to TRBJ1-1; D gene ambiguous. The V and J ends lost 4 bases and 0 bases respectively, with 6 bases between them. The germline gives CDR1 ENHRY, CDR2 SYGVKD. This CDR3 has 13 residues. The chain's CDR3 is CAISATVNTEAFF. The CDR3, as DNA: TGTGCCATCAGTGCGACGGTGAACACTGAAGCTTTCTTT.

In this sample, this clonotype turned up a few times. The gene calls are TRBV7-8 and TRBJ1-2; no reliable D call. The CDR3 has 13 amino acids. V was pared by 5 bases and J by 1 base, with 8 bases between. Germline assignment: CDR1 SGHVS and CDR2 FQNEAQ. The CDR3 here is CASSVSINYGYTF. The CDR3 DNA follows: TGTGCCAGCAGCGTATCAATTAACTATGGCTACACCTTC. Supplemented by reference TRBV7-8 and TRBJ1-2, the full variable domain reads GAGVSQSPRYKVAKRGQDVALRCDPISGHVSLFWYQQALGQGPEFLTYFQNEAQLDKSGLPSDRFFAERPEGSVSTLKIQRTQQEDSAVYLCASSVSINYGYTFGSGTRLTVV.

The genes are TRBV19 and TRBJ2-3; the D gene is possibly TRBD1 (5 bases). The CDR3 consists of 15 residues. CDR1 is LNHDA, CDR2 SQIVND, per germline (reference sequence). The V and J ends lost 3 bases and 1 base respectively, with 11 bases between them. The CDR3 sequence: CASSMAPQGTDTQYF. In DNA, the CDR3 is TGTGCCAGTAGTATGGCCCCACAGGGCACAGATACGCAGTATTTT.

The chain has TRBV19 and TRBJ1-1, with D hard to call. V was pared by 6 bases and J by 7 bases, with 9 bases between. Germline loops: CDR1 LNHDA, CDR2 SQIVND (reference sequence). The CDR3 covers 11 residues. The CDR3 spells CASSRLSEAFF. The CDR3 DNA reads TGTGCCAGTAGCCGCCTGAGTGAAGCTTTCTTT.

The J gene is TRBJ2-3, the V gene TRBV7-2; 8 bases map to TRBD2. The germline V gene has CDR1 SGHTA and CDR2 FQGNSA. Unmatched junction bases numbered 3, after V lost 0 bases and J lost 1 base. The CDR3 is made up of 16 amino acids. The CDR3 DNA follows: TGTGCCAGCAGCTTAGCAGGGACTAGAGGCACAGATACGCAGTATTTT. Translation: CASSLAGTRGTDTQYF. Filled out from reference TRBV7-2 and TRBJ2-3, the complete variable domain reads GAGVSQSPSNKVTEKGKDVELRCDPISGHTALYWYRQSLGQGLEFLIYFQGNSAPDKSGLPSDRFSAERTGGSVSTLTIQRTQQEDSAVYLCASSLAGTRGTDTQYFGPGTRLTVL.

This chain joins TRBV29-1 and TRBJ1-2; no clear D. V lost 2 bases, J lost 6 bases, and 7 bases lay in between. Germline V CDR1 and CDR2: SQVTM, ANQGSEA. This CDR3 is 11 amino acids long. This CDR3 reads CSVELLHGYTF. The DNA of the CDR3 is TGCAGCGTTGAACTACTGCATGGCTACACCTTC. The full variable domain, its missing parts supplied by reference TRBV29-1 and TRBJ1-2, is SAVISQKPSRDICQRGTSLTIQCQVDSQVTMMFWYRQQPGQSLTLIATANQGSEATYESGFVIDKFPISRPNLTFSTLTVSNMSPEDSSIYLCSVELLHGYTFGSGTRLTVV.

The chain couples TRBV7-3 to TRBJ2-3; tentatively, D is TRBD1 (6 bases). Trimming took off 5 bases at V and 2 bases at J, with 14 bases between the two ends. Germline CDR1 SGHTA, CDR2 FQGTGA. CDR3 length: 15 amino acids. CDR3 nucleotides: TGTGCCAGCAGCGCACAACAGGGATTCACAGATACGCAGTATTTT. Protein: CASSAQQGFTDTQYF.

The V and J genes are TRBV30 and TRBJ2-2; TRBD2 matches at 13 bases. The CDR3 runs to 15 residues. Germline V lookup: CDR1 GTSNPN, CDR2 SVGIG (reference sequence). The junction had 7 bases not matched to a gene; V was cut back by 6 bases and J by 6 bases. CDR3 sequence (DNA): TGTGCCTGCAAACCGGGACTAGCGGGATCCGGGGAGCTGTTTTTT. It encodes CACKPGLAGSGELFF.

V gene TRBV7-3 combines with J gene TRBJ2-7, with a weak D call TRBD2 (5 bases). CDR3 length equals 12 residues. Trimming removed 0 bases from V and 7 bases from J, with 7 bases in between. Germline values: CDR1 SGHTA, CDR2 FQGTGA. CDR3 in amino acids: CASSLTTGEQYF. In DNA, the CDR3 is TGTGCCAGCAGCTTAACTACGGGAGAGCAGTACTTC.

The chain recombines TRBV6-2 or TRBV6-3 with TRBJ2-3; TRBD2 matches 7 bases. Germline CDR1 MNHEY, CDR2 SVGEGT. This CDR3 spans 16 amino acids. The V gene end was trimmed by 5 bases and the J gene end by 6 bases; junction bases not matched to a gene: 14. CDR3 sequence reads: CASSVLAVEISDTQYF. CDR3 DNA: TGTGCCAGCAGTGTCCTAGCGGTGGAGATCTCGGATACGCAGTATTTT.

This clonotype was picked up a small number of times. The chain couples TRBV7-3 to TRBJ2-5; the D is unclear. V was cut by 4 bases and J by 4 bases, with 10 bases left in between. Germline assignment: CDR1 SGHTA and CDR2 FQGTGA. The CDR3 spans 13 residues. The CDR3 reads CASSSWARETQYF. The CDR3 bases are TGTGCCAGCAGCTCCTGGGCGCGAGAGACCCAGTACTTC.

The chain links TRBV20-1 to TRBJ1-2, with D tentatively TRBD1 (6 bases). Trimming took off 1 base at V and 8 bases at J, with 11 bases between the two ends. The CDR3 totals 12 residues. Germline-derived CDR1 and CDR2 are DFQATT and SNEGSKA (reference sequence). This CDR3 is CSARAGTFGYTF. In DNA form, the CDR3 reads TGCAGTGCTAGAGCAGGGACATTCGGCTACACCTTC.

The chain recombines TRBV5-1 with TRBJ2-3, with TRBD2 matching over 7 bases. Germline assignment: CDR1 SGHRS and CDR2 YFSETQ. V lost 0 bases, J lost 9 bases, and 7 bases stayed unmatched. CDR3 length equals 14 residues. The CDR3 here is CASSLGASGRTQYF. The CDR3 nucleotides are TGCGCCAGCAGCTTGGGGGCTAGCGGCCGGACGCAGTATTTT.

Turning to this clonotype: This may be a read error: a much more frequent sequence differs by one nucleotide. This chain joins TRBV25-1 and TRBJ2-2; 9 nucleotides line up with TRBD1. CDR3 length equals 13 residues. CDR1 MGHDK and CDR2 SYGVNS come from the germline V gene. In DNA form, the CDR3 reads TGTGCCAGCAGTTGGGACAGGGCCGGGAAGCTGTTTTTT. It encodes CASSWDRAGKLFF.

Worth noting for this clonotype: The CDR3 ends on some other residue instead of the conserved phenylalanine or tryptophan, so this is likely a read error. The CDR3 coding sequence is TGTGCCACCACTCGCCGGGTCGAAGAGGACTACACCTCC. It codes for CATTRRVEEDYTS. The rearrangement links TRBV15 to TRBJ1-2; D is unresolved. The germline V gene has CDR1 LNHNV and CDR2 YYDKDF (reference sequence). V was shortened by 7 bases and J by 10 bases, with 19 bases between the two germline ends. This CDR3 spans 13 amino acids.